Given below is one T cell receptor beta chain in context. Its specificity is unknown. With autoimmune disease history or systemic immunosuppression, patients were excluded. CDR3 size: 16 residues. The germline CDR1 and CDR2 sequences are SEHNR and FQNEAQ (reference sequence). Trimming shortened V by 5 bases and J by 7 bases, and 18 bases separated the two germline ends. Clones were read by immunoSEQ multiplex PCR, and TCRdb kept only the in-frame ones, dropping some. The repertoire holds tens of thousands of clones, with 89% as singletons. The record originates from a study of OX40 agonist ivuxolimab in advanced cancers. Study-wide context: Treatment received earlier with anti-PD-1, anti-PD-L1 or anti-CTLA-4 agents was allowed, and over 30% had some. Study findings and constraints: More expanded clones were seen, on average, in CD8+ T cells than in CD4+.

This chain connects TRBV7-9 to TRBJ1-6; maybe TRBD1 (5 bases). This material consisted of CD4+ or CD8+ T cells sorted from blood, taken in a trial of the OX40 agonist ivuxolimab. The TCR comes from an adult with an advanced solid tumor such as melanoma, head and neck, liver or kidney cancer. CDR3 coding DNA: TGTGCCAGCAGCCGGGGGGGGAATTCTAACAATTCACCCCTCCACTTT. Amino acids: CASSRGGNSNNSPLHF.